This TCR beta chain appears in the sequencing data of a study of T-cell memory formation after mild COVID-19. This clonotype was detected only a few times. From the 5' RACE reads, TCRdb called clonotypes with MiXCR, one entry per CDR3 protein. The data contain around 370,000 distinct CDR3 sequences, 21% of them singletons. The sequencing sample was made of PBMCs or a T cell subset sorted from them (not recorded which). The TCR comes from an adult woman who had mild COVID-19 (a few samples of this study predate the infection). Cell type and time point are not known.

The CDR3 here is CASREMTNGELFF. The DNA for the CDR3 is TGTGCCAGCAGGGAAATGACCAACGGGGAGCTGTTTTTT. This chain connects TRBV12-3 or TRBV12-4 to TRBJ2-2, with D hard to call. The ends were cut back, 6 bases at V and 7 bases at J, with 12 bases in the middle. The CDR3 totals 13 residues.